This entry features one TCR beta chain sequence. Repertoires were generated with immunoSEQ multiplex PCR, while TCRdb's copy carries only in-frame clones and drops some. The sample records 250,000 to 300,000 clones, approximately 85% being singletons. Losses at the gene ends were 6 bases for V and 8 bases for J; bases not matched to a gene: 9. This CDR3 has 13 residues. Germline V lookup: CDR1 SEHNR, CDR2 FQNEAQ (reference sequence). These data are taken from a study of blood T cell repertoires in COVID-19. Study overall: Sources were T cells, B-cell-depleted T cells, or PBMCs; the material itself was cDNA or gDNA.

The TCR sequence derives from a man aged 50-60 years with active or convalescent COVID-19. The chain employs TRBV7-9 and TRBJ1-2; 7 positions agree with TRBD1. Material for sequencing was peripheral blood. CDR3 in DNA: TGTGCCAGCAGGAAAGAGACAGGGTCCGGCTACACCTTC. The encoded protein is CASRKETGSGYTF.